One and the same sample provided the 28 T cell receptor beta chains below, sequenced in a study of blood T cell repertoires in COVID-19. The assay was immunoSEQ multiplex PCR, and TCRdb's table has in-frame clones only and misses some. Counted here are about 150,000 clones, about nine tenths occurring once; the ten biggest clones make up about 4.6%. The sequenced sample was peripheral blood. These receptors were obtained from a woman in her sixties or seventies with active or convalescent COVID-19.

The V and J genes are TRBV7-9 and TRBJ1-3; possibly TRBD1 for D (5 bases). V gave up 2 bases and J gave up 2 bases, with 10 bases separating them. This CDR3 contains 15 residues. In germline, CDR1 is SEHNR, CDR2 FQNEAQ (reference sequence). The CDR3 spells CASSLRIGAGNTIYF. The CDR3 DNA reads TGTGCCAGCAGCTTAAGGATAGGGGCTGGAAACACCATATATTTT.

The chain links TRBV7-2 to TRBJ1-1, with 9 bases aligning to TRBD1. In germline, CDR1 is SGHTA, CDR2 FQGNSA. Trimming at V came to 7 bases and at J to 3 bases, leaving 12 bases not matched to a gene. The CDR3 length is 16 residues. The CDR3 sequence is CASTPGGGQGYTEAFF. CDR3 nucleotides: TGTGCCAGCACACCAGGGGGGGGACAGGGTTACACTGAAGCTTTCTTT.

This chain connects TRBV12-5 to TRBJ1-5, with 7 positions matching TRBD1. V was pared by 4 bases and J by 5 bases, with 2 bases of the junction left unmatched. The germline CDR1 and CDR2 sequences are LGHNT and FRNRAP. The CDR3 contains 13 residues. CDR3 region: CASGSQGDQPQHF. In nucleotides, the CDR3 is TGTGCTAGTGGTTCCCAGGGGGATCAGCCCCAGCATTTT.

The CDR3 DNA follows: TGTGCCAGCAGCGCCCGGACAGGGGATCTGGATGAGCAGTTCTTC. Its protein product is CASSARTGDLDEQFF. This rearrangement joins TRBV9 to TRBJ2-1; 9 bases are shared with TRBD1. Germline V gene lookup returns CDR1 SGDLS and CDR2 YYNGEE. CDR3 length: 15 residues. Germline trimming cut 3 bases from V and 8 bases from J; bases unmatched to any gene: 9.

CDR3 sequence: CASSKRDKHYEQYF. The CDR3 bases are TGTGCCAGCAGCAAGCGGGACAAACACTACGAGCAGTACTTC. The chain is built from TRBV7-2 and TRBJ2-7, with TRBD2 as a possible D gene (7 bases). Trimming took 5 bases from V and 3 from J, leaving 14 bases between them. The CDR3 spans 14 residues. Germline CDR1 and CDR2: SGHTA and FQGNSA.

The gene calls are TRBV27 and TRBJ1-1; 8 bases map to TRBD1. The CDR3 extends over 13 amino acids. Germline values: CDR1 MNHEY, CDR2 SMNVEV (reference sequence). V dropped 5 bases and J dropped 4; count of bases not matched to a gene: 3. The DNA for the CDR3 is TGTGCCAGCAGTACAACAGGGGGCACTGAAGCTTTCTTT. Translation gives CASSTTGGTEAFF.

The V gene is TRBV4-1, the J gene TRBJ1-3, with D unclear. V lost 3 bases and J 6 bases, leaving 12 bases between the germline ends. This CDR3 is built from 14 residues. The germline CDR1 and CDR2 sequences are MGHRA and YSYEKL. The chain's CDR3 is CASSQVETANTIYF. The CDR3 DNA reads as TGCGCCAGCAGCCAGGTTGAGACTGCAAACACCATATATTTT.

The V and J genes are TRBV5-4 and TRBJ1-5, with D unresolved. Germline V gene data show CDR1 as SGHNT and CDR2 as YYREEE (reference sequence). The CDR3 has 13 residues. V lost 2 bases and J 7 bases, leaving 10 bases between the germline ends. For the CDR3, the DNA is TGTGCCAGCAGCTTTGACGGGGAACAGCCCCAGCATTTT. Residues: CASSFDGEQPQHF. Full variable domain (outside the CDR3, taken from reference TRBV5-4 and TRBJ1-5): ETGVTQSPTHLIKTRGQQVTLRCSSQSGHNTVSWYQQALGQGPQFIFQYYREEENGRGNFPPRFSGLQFPNYSSELNVNALELDDSALYLCASSFDGEQPQHFGDGTRLSIL.

This clone was detected only once. This chain uses TRBV19 with TRBJ1-2; a weak D match, TRBD1 (6 bases). The length of the CDR3 is 16 residues. Germline V gene data show CDR1 as LNHDA and CDR2 as SQIVND (reference sequence). Trimming left V 6 bases short and J 5 bases short, with 22 bases between. CDR3 in amino acids: CASSPGHSITGYGYTF. For the CDR3, the DNA is TGTGCCAGTAGCCCGGGACACTCGATTACCGGTTATGGCTACACCTTC. The variable domain in full, completed from reference TRBV19 and TRBJ1-2, reads DGGITQSPKYLFRKEGQNVTLSCEQNLNHDAMYWYRQDPGQGLRLIYYSQIVNDFQKGDIAEGYSVSREKKESFPLTVTSAQKNPTAFYLCASSPGHSITGYGYTFGSGTRLTVV.

Only one count was recorded for this clone. CDR3 residues: CAISESTGREDYGYTF. CDR3 bases: TGTGCCATCAGTGAGTCGACGGGCAGGGAGGACTATGGCTACACCTTC. This chain joins TRBV10-3 and TRBJ1-2; D may be TRBD1 (5 bases). V shed 0 bases and J shed 3 bases, with 14 bases lying between them. The CDR3 sequence is 16 residues long. Looked up from germline, CDR1 is ENHRY and CDR2 is SYGVKD.

The sample holds one count of this clone. The chain uses TRBV6-6 and TRBJ2-2; possible D gene TRBD1, 7 bases. The CDR3 runs 16 residues. V lost 0 bases and J 6 bases, leaving 14 bases between the germline ends. Germline V gene lookup returns CDR1 MNHNY and CDR2 SVGAGI (reference sequence). The CDR3 loop reads CASSYSSPGGSGELFF. The CDR3 region has the DNA TGTGCCAGCAGTTACTCGAGCCCAGGGGGGTCCGGGGAGCTGTTTTTT.

This chain joins TRBV7-2 and TRBJ1-1, with D possibly matching TRBD1 (6 bases). V shed 7 bases and J shed 4 bases, with 16 bases lying between them. The CDR3 spans 14 residues. The germline V gene has CDR1 SGHTA and CDR2 FQGNSA. CDR3 nucleotides: TGTGCCAGCACTCTCGGGGGGCAAGGCACTGAAGCTTTCTTT. Translation gives CASTLGGQGTEAFF.

The J gene is TRBJ1-3, the V gene TRBV6-5, with 7 bases aligning to TRBD1. This CDR3 contains 14 residues. From germline, CDR1 is MNHEY and CDR2 SVGAGI. Trimming at V came to 6 bases and at J to 4 bases, leaving 6 bases not matched to a gene. CDR3 in DNA: TGTGCCAGCAGACCCAGGGACAGAGGAAACACCATATATTTT. The encoded protein is CASRPRDRGNTIYF.

V and J are TRBV18 and TRBJ1-1, with 7 positions matching TRBD1. The germline gives CDR1 KGHSH, CDR2 LQKENI. V trimming: 7 bases; J trimming: 3 bases; junction bases outside the gene matches: 8. The CDR3 spans 14 residues. The CDR3 protein is CASFRNQGDTEAFF. In DNA form, the CDR3 reads TGTGCCAGCTTTAGAAACCAGGGGGACACTGAAGCTTTCTTT.

The chain combines TRBV3-1 (or the pseudogene TRBV3-2) with TRBJ2-1; TRBD2 might be the D (5 bases). CDR1 is LGHDT and CDR2 is YNNKEL in the germline V gene (reference sequence). V was cut by 0 bases and J by 7 bases, with 13 bases left in between. The CDR3 has 15 amino acids. CDR3 protein: CASSQDRGVANEQFF. The CDR3 bases are TGTGCCAGCAGCCAAGATCGGGGAGTAGCGAATGAGCAGTTCTTC.

The table lists this clone with a count of one. The rearrangement joins TRBV7-2 to TRBJ2-7; D is undetermined. Germline values: CDR1 SGHTA, CDR2 FQGNSA. Trimming removed 1 base from V and 3 bases from J, with 10 bases in between. The CDR3 is made up of 14 amino acids. DNA for the CDR3: TGTGCCAGCAGCTTAGAGGATGGCGGCTACGAGCAGTACTTC. Translating it yields CASSLEDGGYEQYF. The full variable domain, with the rest looked up from reference TRBV7-2 and TRBJ2-7, is GAGVSQSPSNKVTEKGKDVELRCDPISGHTALYWYRQSLGQGLEFLIYFQGNSAPDKSGLPSDRFSAERTGGSVSTLTIQRTQQEDSAVYLCASSLEDGGYEQYFGPGTRLTVT.

The V and J genes are TRBV19 and TRBJ1-2, with unresolved D. The germline V gene has CDR1 LNHDA and CDR2 SQIVND (reference sequence). The V end was cut by 4 bases, the J end by 4 bases, with 13 bases between. This CDR3 spans 14 amino acids. The CDR3 bases are TGTGCCAGTAGTACCGGCGTCGGACTCTATGGCTACACCTTC. This sequence encodes CASSTGVGLYGYTF.

Only one count was recorded for this clone. The chain has TRBV7-9 and TRBJ2-5; possibly TRBD2 for D (6 bases). Per germline, CDR1 SEHNR and CDR2 FQNEAQ (reference sequence). The V end lost 7 bases, the J end lost 5 bases, and 20 bases lay between the germline ends. This CDR3 region has 15 residues. CDR3 in DNA: TGTGCCAGCACCGAACTGGAAACTAGCCTTGAGACCCAGTACTTC. It translates to CASTELETSLETQYF.

V is TRBV7-9 and J is TRBJ2-5, with D possibly being TRBD2 (6 bases). V dropped 5 bases and J dropped 0 bases, with 22 bases sitting between them. CDR3 length: 18 amino acids. Looked up from germline, CDR1 is SEHNR and CDR2 is FQNEAQ (reference sequence). The CDR3, as DNA: TGTGCCAGCAGCCGCCCGACTGGCGGGGACCCTTACCAAGAGACCCAGTACTTC. This gives the protein CASSRPTGGDPYQETQYF.

The V call is TRBV6-6, the J call TRBJ2-7; D is undetermined. V dropped 5 bases and J dropped 4 bases, with 6 bases sitting between them. Germline V CDR1 and CDR2: MNHNY, SVGAGI (reference sequence). The CDR3 loop spans 11 amino acids. The DNA for the CDR3 is TGTGCCAGCAGTCCGCAGTACGAGCAGTACTTC. Protein sequence: CASSPQYEQYF.

The V and J genes are TRBV6-2 or TRBV6-3 and TRBJ2-7, with D possibly matching TRBD1 (6 bases). Germline values: CDR1 MNHEY, CDR2 SVGEGT. Trimming took off 2 bases at V and 3 bases at J, with 14 bases between the two ends. This CDR3 is 15 amino acids long. The CDR3 is CASSYGRAGDYEQYF. The CDR3 coding sequence is TGTGCCAGCAGTTACGGAAGGGCAGGGGACTACGAGCAGTACTTC.

The V and J genes are TRBV18 and TRBJ2-2; TRBD1 might be the D (6 bases). Trimming pared 6 bases from V and 6 bases from J, leaving 20 bases between. Germline V CDR1 and CDR2: KGHSH, LQKENI. The CDR3 consists of 16 residues. The CDR3 bases are TGTGCCAGCTCGCTTACAGGGATTGGAGAAGCCGGGGAGCTGTTTTTT. This sequence encodes CASSLTGIGEAGELFF.

V and J are TRBV7-9 and TRBJ1-2; 9 bases line up with TRBD1. The V segment lost 5 bases and the J segment 2 bases; nucleotides outside the gene matches: 6. The CDR3 has 15 amino acids. Per the germline V gene, CDR1 is SEHNR and CDR2 is FQNEAQ (reference sequence). The CDR3 nucleotides read TGTGCCAGCAGCCCTCGGACAGGGGCAAACTATGGCTACACCTTC. Amino acids: CASSPRTGANYGYTF.

The rearrangement links TRBV13 to TRBJ1-4; D gene uncertain. From germline, CDR1 is PRHDT and CDR2 FYEKMQ (reference sequence). The CDR3 is 13 amino acids. V dropped 8 bases and J dropped 4 bases, with 11 bases sitting between them. The CDR3 spells CASREGINEKLFF. The CDR3 bases are TGTGCCAGCCGGGAGGGCATTAATGAAAAACTGTTTTTT.

The chain recombines TRBV6-2 or TRBV6-3 with TRBJ2-7; D is perhaps TRBD1 (6 bases). Germline-derived CDR1 and CDR2 are MNHEY and SVGEGT. Trimming stripped 4 bases from V and 0 bases from J, with 10 bases between. This CDR3 contains 14 residues. The DNA of the CDR3 is TGTGCCAGCAGTTTAGGGGACAACTCCTACGAGCAGTACTTC. As protein: CASSLGDNSYEQYF.

J is TRBJ2-5 and V is TRBV3-1 (or the pseudogene TRBV3-2); 10 positions match TRBD2. The CDR3 consists of 16 residues. CDR1 LGHDT and CDR2 YNNKEL come from the germline V gene (reference sequence). V gave up 0 bases and J gave up 6 bases; unmatched junction bases: 7. The CDR3 loop reads CASSQDPAGGPKTQYF. CDR3 DNA: TGTGCCAGCAGCCAAGATCCAGCGGGGGGGCCTAAGACCCAGTACTTC.

This clone has only a few counts. The chain links TRBV4-1 to TRBJ2-7, with D maybe TRBD1 (6 bases). Germline V gene data show CDR1 as MGHRA and CDR2 as YSYEKL. This CDR3 contains 15 residues. V shed 1 base and J shed 5 bases, with 15 bases lying between them. CDR3 sequence (DNA): TGCGCCAGCAGCCAAGTAATAGTCAGGGGACACGAGCAGTACTTC. Its translation: CASSQVIVRGHEQYF.

This chain connects TRBV6-6 to TRBJ2-3, with 8 bases matching TRBD1. This CDR3 region has 16 residues. CDR1 is MNHNY, CDR2 SVGAGI, per germline (reference sequence). Unmatched junction bases numbered 10, after V lost 5 bases and J lost 3 bases. CDR3 residues: CASSRETGGRTDTQYF. Here the CDR3 DNA reads TGTGCCAGCAGTCGCGAAACAGGGGGGAGGACAGATACGCAGTATTTT.